This T cell receptor beta chain emerged from a study of T cell responses to AZD1222 COVID-19 vaccine. Points from the study as a whole: Rises in breadth and depth of Spike-specific TCRs came after two AZD1222 doses. Reports say nearly half of spike-specific TCRs go after unmutated variant regions. A mostly white British donor set with more females was recruited, and clonal diversity was possibly underestimated.

The data were produced by immunoSEQ multiplex PCR, yet TCRdb's version contains in-frame clones alone and is incomplete. This repertoire shows roughly 150,000 clones, 75% to 90% found once; its top ten account for approximately 7.2%. In the case of this clone: Its antigen is currently unknown.

The CDR3 has 16 residues. Germline CDR1 and CDR2: ENHRY and SYGVKD. J lost 3 bases, V lost 3 bases, and 6 bases had no gene match. The starting material was peripheral blood, obtained on day 0 of AZD1222 vaccination. The TCR sequence derives from an adult in good health. This chain links TRBV10-3 with TRBJ2-3; 10 nucleotides align to TRBD1. CDR3 in DNA: TGTGCCATCAGTGATTTCAGGACAGGGGGGACAGATACGCAGTATTTT. This encodes CAISDFRTGGTDTQYF.